This T cell receptor (beta chain) appears in the sequencing data of a study of T cells in Graves' hyperthyroidism and ophthalmopathy. Findings and caveats of the study: A 13 V-J model separated ophthalmopathy from stable hyperthyroidism.

CDR1 and CDR2 (germline): LNHDA, SQIVND (reference sequence). V gave up 7 bases and J gave up 1 base, with 11 bases separating them. The CDR3 has 14 residues. This clonotype has a handful of counts. Its antigen remains unidentified. Using RNA transcripts as the source, TCR beta CDR3 regions were amplified. The HTBI set primed first-round TCR CDR3 RT-PCR. MiXCR, run by TCRdb on the multiplex PCR reads, gives a single entry per CDR3 protein. The sample yields 600,000 to 750,000 distinct CDR3 sequences, 17% seen once. Graves' hyperthyroidism showing no ophthalmopathy progression within 18 months was considered stable. A patient was excluded if there was uncontrolled infection, other autoimmune disease, pregnancy or lactation.

The chain employs TRBV19 and TRBJ2-1, with D tentatively TRBD1 (5 bases). The origin of this receptor is a man aged 50 to 60 with Graves' hyperthyroidism. Source material: blood. The DNA for the CDR3 is TGTGCCAGTACCCGCCAGGGTTCCTACAATGAGCAGTTCTTC. Amino acids: CASTRQGSYNEQFF.